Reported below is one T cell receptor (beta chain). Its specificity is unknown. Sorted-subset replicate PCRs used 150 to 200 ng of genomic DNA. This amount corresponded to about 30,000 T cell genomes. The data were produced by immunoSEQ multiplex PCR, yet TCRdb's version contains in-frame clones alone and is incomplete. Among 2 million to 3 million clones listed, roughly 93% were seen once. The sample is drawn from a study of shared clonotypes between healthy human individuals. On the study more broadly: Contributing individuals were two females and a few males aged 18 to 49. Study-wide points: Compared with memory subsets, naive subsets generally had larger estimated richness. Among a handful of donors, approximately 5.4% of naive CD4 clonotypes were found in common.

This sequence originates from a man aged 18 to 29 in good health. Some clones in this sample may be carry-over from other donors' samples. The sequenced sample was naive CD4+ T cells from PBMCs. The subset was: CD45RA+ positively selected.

CDR3 sequence reads: CASRSISGSVTDTQYF. DNA of the CDR3: TGTGCCAGCAGGTCTATCAGCGGGAGCGTCACAGATACGCAGTATTTT. The chain uses TRBV28 and TRBJ2-3; 8 bases align to TRBD2. J gave up 2 bases and V 6 bases, and 10 bases lay outside the gene matches. Germline CDR1 reads MDHEN; CDR2 reads SYDVKM. The CDR3 length is 16 residues.